These 7 T cell receptor beta chains were all obtained from the same sample, sequenced in a study of HIV-infected patients and healthy controls. Around 450 ng RNA was reverse transcribed with alpha and beta constant-region primers. Separate chain-specific third strand synthesis with multiplexing indices produced the alpha and beta libraries. TCRdb fed the 5' RACE reads into MiXCR, producing one record per CDR3 protein. The sample consists of 20,000 to 30,000 distinct CDR3 sequences, roughly 8.7% of them appearing once. The repertoire came from unfractionated whole blood and reflected all unsorted peripheral T cells. Sequencing was carried out using blood. The receptors originated from an adult in good health.

This clonotype was observed at least ten times. V usage is TRBV5-1 and J usage is TRBJ2-3; 7 nucleotides align to TRBD1. The CDR3 consists of 15 residues. Germline V gene sequence: CDR1 SGHRS, CDR2 YFSETQ. V lost 6 bases, J lost 1 base, and 8 bases stayed unmatched. The chain's CDR3 is CASKQGTIGTDTQYF. As DNA, the CDR3 is TGCGCCAGCAAACAGGGGACGATTGGCACAGATACGCAGTATTTT.

The genes are TRBV5-1 and TRBJ1-2; D possibly corresponds to TRBD1 (6 bases). With 4 bases removed from V and 2 bases from J, the gap between germline ends came to 12 bases. CDR3 length equals 14 residues. Germline loops: CDR1 SGHRS, CDR2 YFSETQ. CDR3 protein: CASSLADSNYGYTF. CDR3 nucleotide sequence: TGCGCCAGCAGCCTGGCGGACAGCAACTATGGCTACACCTTC.

This clonotype was found many times. The V and J genes are TRBV29-1 and TRBJ2-7; 14 nucleotides align to TRBD2. Germline V lookup: CDR1 SQVTM, CDR2 ANQGSEA. Trimming cost V 3 bases and J 4 bases; bases outside gene matches: 5. This CDR3 is built from 15 residues. The CDR3 sequence is CSVEAGTSGRYEQYF. In DNA, the CDR3 is TGCAGCGTTGAGGCCGGGACTAGCGGGAGATACGAGCAGTACTTC.

This chain uses TRBV6-1 with TRBJ2-2; D could derive from TRBD1 or TRBD2 (5 bases each). V was cut by 10 bases and J by 6 bases, with 18 bases left in between. CDR1 is MNHNS and CDR2 is SASEGT in the germline V gene. The CDR3 contains 14 residues. The CDR3 DNA follows: TGTGCCACCAAGGAATGGAGAGGGGCCGGGGAGCTGTTTTTT. Encoded protein: CATKEWRGAGELFF.

This clonotype was counted between two and nine times. The chain joins TRBV25-1 to TRBJ1-1, with D unclear. The CDR3 is made up of 12 amino acids. The V end lost 6 bases, the J end lost 4 bases, and 9 bases lay between the germline ends. Germline values: CDR1 MGHDK, CDR2 SYGVNS. For the CDR3, the DNA is TGTGCCAGCAGCCCAAGTGGCACTGAAGCTTTCTTT. It specifies CASSPSGTEAFF.

The sample holds many counts of this clonotype. The rearrangement joins TRBV6-5 to TRBJ2-3; TRBD1 agrees at 7 bases. This CDR3 contains 15 residues. The V segment lost 6 bases and the J segment 1 base; nucleotides outside the gene matches: 7. Germline V gene sequence: CDR1 MNHEY, CDR2 SVGAGI. The CDR3 DNA follows: TGTGCCAGCAGAGAGACAGGGCGCGGCACAGATACGCAGTATTTT. Translation: CASRETGRGTDTQYF.

This clonotype turned up a few times. The gene calls are TRBV19 and TRBJ1-5; 10 bases are a match to TRBD1. This CDR3 comprises 18 residues. After removal of 5 bases from V and 6 bases from J, the junction contained 16 bases not matched to a gene. Per the germline V gene, CDR1 is LNHDA and CDR2 is SQIVND (reference sequence). The CDR3 sequence is CASSSRDRGPREGQPQHF. Written as DNA, the CDR3 is TGTGCCAGTAGTTCCCGGGACAGGGGTCCCAGAGAGGGTCAGCCCCAGCATTTT.